This TCR beta chain stems from a study of cytomegalovirus exposure and HLA in healthy donors. Whole-study results and caveats: Information on immune exposure was restricted to one variable (CMV serostatus). Within a later analysis, the majority of CMV-associated TCR beta chains appeared HLA-restricted. A few chains tied to CMV proved CMV antigen-specific in vitro.

The germline V gene encodes CDR1 MDHEN and CDR2 SYDVKM. Trimming removed 5 bases from V and 7 bases from J; junction bases left unmatched: 9. This CDR3 has 16 amino acids. As concerns this clone: What it recognizes is unknown.

With 60 Vbeta and 13 Jbeta primers, the PCR was carried out. Sequencing used immunoSEQ multiplex PCR; TCRdb keeps in-frame clones, though not all of them. The data contain approximately 180,000 clones, 77% of them seen just once; the ten biggest clones take up 3.7%. This TCR derives from a woman aged 60 to 75 in good health and CMV-seropositive. The chain employs TRBV28 and TRBJ2-1; 12 bases match TRBD1. The sequenced sample consisted of PBMCs. CDR3 nucleotide sequence: TGTGCCAGCAGTCCCGCCGGGACAGGGGGCATGAATGAGCAGTTCTTC. The encoded protein is CASSPAGTGGMNEQFF.